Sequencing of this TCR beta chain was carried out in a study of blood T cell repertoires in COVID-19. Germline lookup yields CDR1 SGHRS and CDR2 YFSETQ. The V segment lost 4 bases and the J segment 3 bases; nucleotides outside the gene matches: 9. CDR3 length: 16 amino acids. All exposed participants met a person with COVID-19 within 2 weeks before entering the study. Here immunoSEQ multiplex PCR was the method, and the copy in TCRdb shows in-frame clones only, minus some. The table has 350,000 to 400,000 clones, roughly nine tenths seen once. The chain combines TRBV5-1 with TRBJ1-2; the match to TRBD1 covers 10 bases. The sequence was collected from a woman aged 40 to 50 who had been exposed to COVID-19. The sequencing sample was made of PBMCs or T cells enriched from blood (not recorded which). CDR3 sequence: CASSPMTGGADYGYTF. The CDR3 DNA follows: TGCGCCAGCAGCCCGATGACAGGGGGCGCCGACTATGGCTACACCTTC.